Included here is one T cell receptor beta chain sequence, with context. Its antigen is currently unknown. The data belong to a study of cytomegalovirus exposure and HLA in healthy donors. General study results and limits: As confirmed in vitro, a few CMV-associated chains were specific for CMV antigens. High specificity and sensitivity for cytomegalovirus status were reported for the classifier.

The table came from immunoSEQ multiplex PCR; TCRdb's copy has only in-frame clones and leaves some out. The table lists approximately 140,000 clones, roughly 88% of them singletons, with about 7.9% in the top ten. Material: PBMCs. The TCR originated in a woman between 18 and 29 years old in good health and CMV-seropositive.

CDR3 DNA: TGTGCCAGCAGTTGGGGCAGGGAGGGTGAAAAACTGTTTTTT. The encoded protein is CASSWGREGEKLFF. The chain links TRBV27 to TRBJ1-4, with D possibly TRBD1 on 5 matching bases. This CDR3 has 14 amino acids. Germline V gene sequence: CDR1 MNHEY, CDR2 SMNVEV (reference sequence). V lost 4 bases, J lost 7 bases, and 13 bases lay in between.